This T cell receptor beta chain was sequenced for a study of vaccination and CD4 T cells after COVID-19 (dated by TCRdb to about 2022). Study-level background: Every convalescent patient had a positive nasal swab PCR test for SARS-CoV-2, with mild disease in roughly 10 patients and severe disease in one. The convalescent cohort included six males and four females, with two Hispanic individuals, seven Caucasians, two Asians and one multiracial person. Participants got two doses of the Pfizer-BioNTech BNT162b2 vaccine (n=8) or two doses of the Moderna mRNA-1273 vaccine (n=2). Post-COVID blood samples were collected from convalescent patients a median of approximately 100 days after diagnosis, with a range of about 30 to 161 days. Post-vaccine blood samples were obtained a median of roughly 75 days after the second vaccine dose, with a range of roughly 13 to 250 days. The cultures were stimulated with overlapping spike peptide pools from SARS-CoV-2 and from the common cold coronaviruses HCoV-NL63, HCoV-OC43 and HCoV-229E. Control cultures received a CEFX viral epitope pool as the positive control, an HIV-1 Nef peptide pool as the negative control, or no peptide. In around 10 COVID-19 convalescent patients and a handful of infection-naive healthy vaccine recipients, researchers compared the spike-specific CD4+ TCR repertoire from before mRNA vaccination with the repertoire from after. Findings and caveats that apply to the study as a whole: Although the median number of SARS-CoV-2-reactive clonotypes went up from approximately 20 after infection to 38 after vaccination, the increase was not significant. In convalescent patients, a median approximately 83% of post-vaccine SARS-CoV-2-reactive clones were detected only after vaccination, suggesting vaccine-specific priming. The study included relatively few convalescent patients and did not analyze early timepoints after natural infection. Nearly all vaccine-specific clones in convalescent patients (304 of 307) were mono-reactive for SARS-CoV-2 spike rather than cross-reactive with common cold coronaviruses.

The library relied on PCR. TCR sequencing of DNA from cultured CD4+ T cells used the Oncomine TCR Beta short-read assay at the Johns Hopkins FTIC core. The QIAamp micro DNA kit was used to extract genomic DNA from the cultured CD4+ T cells. The Oncomine TCR Beta libraries from cultured CD4+ T cells were pooled using unique dual indexes and then sequenced on an Illumina iSeq 100. In the source study's methods: Non-productive sequences were removed, and CDR3s that did not start with C, did not end with F or W, or were shorter than 7 amino acids were discarded. Antigen-specific clonotypes were identified with the MANAFEST web application by comparing peptide-stimulated wells with reference and other culture wells. For a clone to be called positive, the clone needed an FDR below 0.05, an odds ratio above 5, and a productive frequency above 0.1% in at least two of three replicate wells. Cross-reactive clonotypes were defined as significantly expanded in both SARS-CoV-2 spike wells and at least one common cold coronavirus spike condition. CDR3 homology was assessed with Levenshtein distances (stringdist) and unrooted phylogenetic trees (ape) in R version 3.6.1. TCRdb reprocessed the public reads (quality trimming at Q25 with fastp, clone calling with MiXCR) and kept in-frame beta chains. Rows matching on CDR3 protein sequence are summarized as one entry with the most common DNA and genes. TCRdb, not the original authors, processed these V and J calls. The table for this sample lists fewer than 15,000 distinct CDR3 sequences; about two fifths of them were counted only once. The ten largest clones add up to about an eighth of the sample.

From cysteine to phenylalanine, the CDR3 is 13 amino acids long. The entry retains the CDR3 DNA only, 39 bases that are in frame from base 1. Per the germline V gene (reference sequence), SEHNR is the CDR1 and FQNEAQ is the CDR2. Trimming leaves V shorter by 1 base and J shorter by 11 bases, with the junction holding 6 bases beyond the gene matches. The treatment or condition tag for this specimen amounts to: 10-day PBMC culture with coronavirus spike peptide pools or control peptides (ViraFEST assay). To expand antigen-specific T cells with peptide pools and then pick out the expanded clonotypes through TCR sequencing, the study relied on the ViraFEST assay. The positive SARS-CoV-2 PCR tests of the convalescent patients were dated from March to December 2020, before the Alpha, Beta and Delta variants emerged in the United States. Each well held some 2 million PBMCs cultured with around 9 ug/ml peptide pools in IMDM containing roughly 5% human AB serum and roughly 9 IU/ml IL-2. Half of the culture medium was replaced with fresh IL-2-containing medium on days 3 and 7. After around 10 days of culture, CD4+ T cells were isolated by negative selection with the EasySep CD4+ T cell isolation kit. Ficoll-Paque Plus gradient centrifugation was used to isolate PBMCs from whole blood, and the isolated PBMCs were then either used fresh or cryopreserved at -140C. Each culture condition was generally run in triplicate wells.

In this sample, this clonotype turned up a few times. Its binding antigen is unknown. No base quality values were provided; no much bigger clone lies one nucleotide off. This chain is built from TRBV7-9 and TRBJ2-3, and 7 bases in between align with TRBD2. The specimen was CD4+ T cells from blood, cultured in vitro. The TCR comes from a human donor who had recovered from COVID-19. The CDR3 in this case is CASSLDMTGGQYF. The nucleotide sequence reads TGTGCCAGCAGCTTAGATATGACGGGAGGGCAGTATTTT.